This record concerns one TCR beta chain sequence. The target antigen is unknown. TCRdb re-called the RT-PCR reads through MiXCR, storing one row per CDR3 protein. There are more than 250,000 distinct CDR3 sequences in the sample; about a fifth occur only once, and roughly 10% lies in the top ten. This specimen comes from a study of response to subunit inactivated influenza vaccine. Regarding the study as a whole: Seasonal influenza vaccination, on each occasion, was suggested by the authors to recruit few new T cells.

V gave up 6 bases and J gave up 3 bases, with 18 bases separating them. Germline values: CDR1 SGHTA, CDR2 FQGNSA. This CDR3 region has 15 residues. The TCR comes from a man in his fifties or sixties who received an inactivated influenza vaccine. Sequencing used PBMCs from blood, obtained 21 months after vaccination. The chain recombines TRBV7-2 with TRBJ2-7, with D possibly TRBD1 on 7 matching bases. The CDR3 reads CASRPRGTDRYEQYF. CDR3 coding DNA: TGTGCCAGCAGACCCCGCGGGACAGATCGCTACGAGCAGTACTTC.